A single sample is the source of the 8 T cell receptor beta chains below, sequenced in a study of T cell repertoires in cytomegalovirus infection. Using its own MiXCR run on the reads, TCRdb lists one record per CDR3 protein. Here the sample spans 60,000 to 75,000 distinct CDR3 sequences, about 4.2% being singletons. Material for sequencing was PBMCs. These TCRs come from a human donor in good health (CMV status not recorded). Some clones in this sample may be carry-over from other donors' samples.

This clonotype has ten or more counts. The rearrangement links TRBV7-2 to TRBJ1-2; TRBD1 is a possible D gene (6 bases). CDR1 and CDR2 from the germline V gene are SGHTA and FQGNSA. Trimming removed 5 bases at V and 5 bases at J, with 21 bases between. The CDR3 runs to 16 residues. The CDR3 coding sequence is TGTGCCAGCAGCGCCCGACAGGCCCTACACCTATATGGCTACACCTTC. This codes for CASSARQALHLYGYTF.

The sample holds many counts of this clonotype. V is TRBV4-1 and J is TRBJ1-6, with D perhaps TRBD1 (5 bases). In germline, CDR1 is MGHRA, CDR2 YSYEKL. The CDR3 runs to 17 residues. V gave up 1 base and J gave up 7 bases, with 17 bases separating them. The CDR3: CASSQGERSRGNSPLHF. The CDR3 region has the DNA TGCGCCAGCAGCCAAGGAGAACGATCCCGGGGGAATTCACCCCTCCACTTT.

By share of the sample, this clonotype is medium-sized (0.01 to 0.1%). V gene TRBV7-2 combines with J gene TRBJ2-1, with D unclear. The CDR3 runs 14 residues. Germline CDR1 SGHTA, CDR2 FQGNSA. V lost 0 bases, J lost 4 bases, and 7 bases lay in between. CDR3 coding DNA: TGTGCCAGCAGCTTAGCGGGTGGATACAATGAGCAGTTCTTC. Translation: CASSLAGGYNEQFF.

This clonotype was recorded many times. In nucleotides, the CDR3 is TGCAGTGCTAGAGGCGGGGGGGCCTACAATGAGCAGTTCTTC. Translated: CSARGGGAYNEQFF. The chain joins TRBV20-1 to TRBJ2-1, with TRBD2 matching over 9 bases. Germline V gives CDR1 DFQATT, CDR2 SNEGSKA (reference sequence). With 1 base clipped from V and 2 bases from J, the junction kept 0 bases outside the gene matches. This CDR3 has 14 residues.

This clonotype came up many times. The chain links TRBV12-3 or TRBV12-4 to TRBJ1-5; D is unclear. The CDR3 consists of 14 residues. V was pared by 5 bases and J by 0 bases, with 8 bases between. The CDR3 protein is CASSLDLSNQPQHF. CDR3 nucleotide sequence: TGTGCCAGCAGTCTGGACCTTAGCAATCAGCCCCAGCATTTT.

There are many counts of this clonotype. V usage is TRBV7-2 and J usage is TRBJ2-7; 8 bases are a match to TRBD2. The CDR3 runs 14 residues. In germline, CDR1 is SGHTA, CDR2 FQGNSA. Trimming at V came to 0 bases and at J to 5 bases, leaving 3 bases not matched to a gene. The CDR3 DNA reads as TGTGCCAGCAGCTTAGCAGCGGGAGCCAACGAGCAGTACTTC. This encodes CASSLAAGANEQYF.

This clonotype has a count of ten or more. This chain uses TRBV6-1 with TRBJ2-5, with 10 bases aligning to TRBD2. Germline V CDR1 and CDR2: MNHNS, SASEGT. J was trimmed by 4 bases and V by 5 bases; bases with no gene match: 1. The CDR3 contains 13 residues. CDR3 sequence: CASSRLAGETQYF. The CDR3 DNA follows: TGTGCCAGCAGTCGACTAGCGGGAGAGACCCAGTACTTC.

Ten or more counts support this clonotype. The chain links TRBV5-4 to TRBJ2-1; possibly TRBD1 for D (5 bases). V dropped 2 bases and J dropped 6 bases, with 12 bases sitting between them. CDR1 and CDR2 (germline): SGHNT, YYREEE (reference sequence). The length of the CDR3 is 14 residues. The CDR3 loop is CASSFKTEPNEQFF. For the CDR3, the DNA is TGTGCCAGCAGCTTCAAGACAGAACCCAATGAGCAGTTCTTC.